The rows below give T cell receptor delta chains drawn from one sample of a study of Vδ1+ human thymocytes. TCRdb called clones from the multiplex PCR reads again using CATT. Of under 25,000 delta-chain clones listed, roughly 7.3% are singletons. The specimen sequenced was Vdelta1+ gamma-delta thymocytes from the thymus. The receptors were sampled from a child younger than two who had congenital heart surgery. Both conserved end residues are part of each CDR3. The order of the fields is clone size, D gene, V gene, J gene, CDR3 DNA, CDR3 protein. A D gene is named only where the DNA matches it firmly. Clone size is not always given. Where it is, it says once, few, many or a class for expanded clones.

clone_size: .; d_call: TRDD3; v_call: TRDV1; j_call: TRDJ1; cdr3_nt: TGTGCTCTTGGGGAACGCCAACCGCGTTCCCTGTCTAAGCGGGATACAGCCGATAAACTCATCTTT; cdr3_aa: CALGERQPRSLSKRDTADKLIF
clone_size: .; d_call: .; v_call: TRDV1; j_call: TRDJ1; cdr3_nt: TGTGCTCTTGGGGCGCCCCACTTCTCGCGAAAGGTGGGGACCAAAATCCACACCGATAAACTCATCTTT; cdr3_aa: CALGAPHFSRKVGTKIHTDKLIF
clone_size: .; d_call: .; v_call: TRDV1; j_call: TRDJ1; cdr3_nt: TGTGCTCTTGGGGAACTCTCAACCAAGGGTACTGGCTCCGATAAACTCATCTTT; cdr3_aa: CALGELSTKGTGSDKLIF
clone_size: .; d_call: TRDD3; v_call: TRDV1; j_call: TRDJ2; cdr3_nt: TGTGCTCTTGGGGGAGGGCCTTCCTACTCATCCAGACTGGGGGATACGCTAACAGTGACAGCACAACTCTTCTTT; cdr3_aa: CALGGGPSYSSRLGDTLTVTAQLFF
clone_size: .; d_call: .; v_call: TRDV1; j_call: TRDJ1; cdr3_nt: TGTGCTCTTGGGGCGCTACTCAACACGGGTAGACTCATCTTT; cdr3_aa: CALGALLNTGRLIF
clone_size: .; d_call: .; v_call: TRDV1; j_call: TRDJ1; cdr3_nt: TGTGCTCTTGGGGAGACCGATACGTACACCGATAAACTCATCTTT; cdr3_aa: CALGETDTYTDKLIF
clone_size: few; d_call: TRDD3; v_call: TRDV1; j_call: TRDJ1; cdr3_nt: TGTGCTCTTGGGGGCCTCCTACGATTATACTGGGGGATACTGTACACCGATAAACTCATCTTT; cdr3_aa: CALGGLLRLYWGILYTDKLIF
clone_size: few; d_call: .; v_call: TRDV1; j_call: TRDJ1; cdr3_nt: TGTGCTCTTGGGGAACTAACCCTTCCTACTGGGGGATACACCGATAAACTCATCTTT; cdr3_aa: CALGELTLPTGGYTDKLIF
clone_size: .; d_call: TRDD3; v_call: TRDV1; j_call: TRDJ1; cdr3_nt: TGTGCTCTTGGGGAACTAGAGATTAAGTCCTGGGGGATAGAGTACACCGATAAACTCATCTTT; cdr3_aa: CALGELEIKSWGIEYTDKLIF
clone_size: few; d_call: TRDD3; v_call: TRDV1; j_call: TRDJ1; cdr3_nt: TGTGCTCTTGGGGAAAGAAATTGGGGGATACGCTCGTACACCGATAAACTCATCTTT; cdr3_aa: CALGERNWGIRSYTDKLIF
clone_size: few; d_call: .; v_call: TRDV1; j_call: TRDJ2; cdr3_nt: TGTGCTCTTGGGGAACGTTCGGGGGGCTTAACAGCACAACTCTTCTTT; cdr3_aa: CALGERSGGLTAQLFF
clone_size: few; d_call: .; v_call: TRDV1; j_call: TRDJ1; cdr3_nt: TGTGCTCTTGGGGAAAGCAGAGGCCTTCCTAAACTCATCTTT; cdr3_aa: CALGESRGLPKLIF
clone_size: .; d_call: TRDD3; v_call: TRDV1; j_call: TRDJ1; cdr3_nt: TGTGCTCTTGGGGAACCCGGCCTTCCTGAGCCTTCTACTGGGGGATACGGATCCAGGGGGGCCGATAAACTCATCTTT; cdr3_aa: CALGEPGLPEPSTGGYGSRGADKLIF
clone_size: .; d_call: TRDD3; v_call: TRDV1; j_call: TRDJ1; cdr3_nt: TGTGCTCTTGGGGAACTACCCAGATTGGAGTGGGGGATACGGGGCACCGATAAACTCATCTTT; cdr3_aa: CALGELPRLEWGIRGTDKLIF
clone_size: few; d_call: TRDD3; v_call: TRDV1; j_call: TRDJ1; cdr3_nt: TGTGCTCTTGGGGAACTCCCCTCTTCCCGACTACTGGGGGAGTACACCGATAAACTCATCTTT; cdr3_aa: CALGELPSSRLLGEYTDKLIF
clone_size: .; d_call: TRDD3; v_call: TRDV1; j_call: TRDJ1; cdr3_nt: TGTGCTCTTGGGGAACTTGGTCCCGTACTGGGGGATACCGATAAACTCATCTTT; cdr3_aa: CALGELGPVLGDTDKLIF
clone_size: few; d_call: .; v_call: TRDV1; j_call: TRDJ1; cdr3_nt: TGTGCTCTTGGGGAACTGGGGGATAAACTCATCTTT; cdr3_aa: CALGELGDKLIF
clone_size: few; d_call: .; v_call: TRDV1; j_call: TRDJ1; cdr3_nt: TGTGCTCTTGGGGAACGTCCTAGCGGTACTGACATCCCCTCGTACACCGATAAACTCATCTTT; cdr3_aa: CALGERPSGTDIPSYTDKLIF
clone_size: few; d_call: TRDD2; v_call: TRDV1; j_call: TRDJ1; cdr3_nt: TGTGCTCTTGGGGAGCTGCTTCCTACTAGGAATACCCGTAACGATAAACTCATCTTT; cdr3_aa: CALGELLPTRNTRNDKLIF
clone_size: .; d_call: TRDD3; v_call: TRDV1; j_call: TRDJ1; cdr3_nt: TGTGCTCTTGGGTTCCCCCCCAGCGTCCTACTGGGGGCCTGCACCGATAAACTCATCTTT; cdr3_aa: CALGFPPSVLLGACTDKLIF
clone_size: few; d_call: .; v_call: TRDV1; j_call: TRDJ1; cdr3_nt: TGTGCTCTTGGGGAACTATCGGTCTGCGGGGATGGGTTACTCATCTTT; cdr3_aa: CALGELSVCGDGLLIF
clone_size: .; d_call: TRDD3; v_call: TRDV1; j_call: TRDJ1; cdr3_nt: TGTGCTCTTGGGGAACTTTCCCTACTGGGGACCCTAGGTACCGATAAACTCATCTTT; cdr3_aa: CALGELSLLGTLGTDKLIF
clone_size: .; d_call: TRDD3; v_call: TRDV1; j_call: TRDJ1; cdr3_nt: TGTGCTCTTGGGAAATCTTCCTACGTACTGGGGGATACGGCCACCGATAAACTCATCTTT; cdr3_aa: CALGKSSYVLGDTATDKLIF
clone_size: few; d_call: TRDD3; v_call: TRDV1; j_call: TRDJ1; cdr3_nt: TGTGCTCTTGGGGAATTAGCCCACTGGGGGATAATGGAGACCGATAAACTCATCTTT; cdr3_aa: CALGELAHWGIMETDKLIF
clone_size: few; d_call: .; v_call: TRDV1; j_call: TRDJ2; cdr3_nt: TGTGCTCTTGGGGAACTACGCGGGACAGGACAACTCTTCTTT; cdr3_aa: CALGELRGTGQLFF
clone_size: few; d_call: .; v_call: TRDV1; j_call: TRDJ1; cdr3_nt: TGTGCTCTTGGGGAAAGGTGGGTACCCTATAAACTCATCTTT; cdr3_aa: CALGERWVPYKLIF
clone_size: .; d_call: TRDD3; v_call: TRDV2; j_call: TRDJ1; cdr3_nt: TGTGCCTGTGACACCCCGGGGGATGATGCCCCGTGGCCGTACACCGATAAACTCATCTTT; cdr3_aa: CACDTPGDDAPWPYTDKLIF
clone_size: .; d_call: .; v_call: TRDV2; j_call: TRDJ1; cdr3_nt: TGTGCCTGTGACGCTCCGGAACTCGAACTCATCTTT; cdr3_aa: CACDAPELELIF
clone_size: few; d_call: TRDD3; v_call: TRDV1; j_call: TRDJ1; cdr3_nt: TGTGCTCTTGGGGAACTCCAATCTGACTGGGGCACCGATAAACTCATCTTT; cdr3_aa: CALGELQSDWGTDKLIF
clone_size: .; d_call: TRDD3; v_call: TRDV1; j_call: TRDJ1; cdr3_nt: TGTGCTCTTGGGGAAGGCGTGTCGTGGGGGACTTGCACCGATAAACTCATCTTT; cdr3_aa: CALGEGVSWGTCTDKLIF
clone_size: .; d_call: .; v_call: TRDV1; j_call: TRDJ1; cdr3_nt: TGTGCTCTTGGGGAACTACAACCGGATAACGATAAACTCATCTTT; cdr3_aa: CALGELQPDNDKLIF
clone_size: few; d_call: TRDD3; v_call: TRDV1; j_call: TRDJ1; cdr3_nt: TGTGCTCTTGGGGAAGGTAGGGAGGCCTTCCTGGGGGATACGTGCGATAAACTCATCTTT; cdr3_aa: CALGEGREAFLGDTCDKLIF
clone_size: .; d_call: TRDD3; v_call: TRDV1; j_call: TRDJ1; cdr3_nt: TGTGCTCTTGGGGCCCTGCGTGTTCCTGGGGGATTCGGCCCTCTTACTTGGGGCACCGATAAACTCATCTTT; cdr3_aa: CALGALRVPGGFGPLTWGTDKLIF
clone_size: few; d_call: TRDD3; v_call: TRDV1; j_call: TRDJ1; cdr3_nt: TGTGCTCTTGGGGAGACCTACTTTGGGGGATATATCGATAAACTCATCTTT; cdr3_aa: CALGETYFGGYIDKLIF
clone_size: .; d_call: .; v_call: TRDV1; j_call: TRDJ1; cdr3_nt: TGTGCTCTTGGGGAACCCCCCTACCCTCGATACGGGTACACCGATAAACTCATCTTT; cdr3_aa: CALGEPPYPRYGYTDKLIF
clone_size: .; d_call: .; v_call: TRDV1; j_call: TRDJ2; cdr3_nt: TGTGCTCTTGGGGAAGGGGGGTGGACAGCACAACTCTTCTTT; cdr3_aa: CALGEGGWTAQLFF
clone_size: .; d_call: TRDD3; v_call: TRDV1; j_call: TRDJ1; cdr3_nt: TGTGCTCTTGGGGAACGGAATCTCGTCAAGGCTTACTGGGGGATAGGCGACACCGATAAACTCATCTTT; cdr3_aa: CALGERNLVKAYWGIGDTDKLIF
clone_size: .; d_call: TRDD3; v_call: TRDV1; j_call: TRDJ1; cdr3_nt: TGTGCTCTTGGGAAGGGGATAGGGTCGGAACTCATCTTT; cdr3_aa: CALGKGIGSELIF
clone_size: .; d_call: TRDD3; v_call: TRDV1; j_call: TRDJ1; cdr3_nt: TGTGCTCTTGGGGAATATACCCTTCCTACGTACTGGGGGATACAAGGGTACACCGATAAACTCATCTTT; cdr3_aa: CALGEYTLPTYWGIQGYTDKLIF
clone_size: .; d_call: TRDD2; v_call: TRDV1; j_call: TRDJ1; cdr3_nt: TGTGCTCTTGGGGAACTTCGGTTTCCTACGTCGTTATCGGGGGGCACCGATAAACTCATCTTT; cdr3_aa: CALGELRFPTSLSGGTDKLIF